What follows is one TCR beta chain and its context. Its antigen is undetermined. CDR1 and CDR2 (germline): KGHSH, LQKENI. Trimming took 1 base from V and 2 from J, leaving 14 bases between them. This CDR3 region has 17 residues. This record comes from a study of identical twins. Findings of the study overall: With abundant cord blood beta clonotypes, insertions were fewer; memory repertoires showed no such pattern.

TCRdb reprocessed the 5' RACE reads with MiXCR, giving one entry per CDR3 protein. The table includes 350,000 or so distinct CDR3 sequences, about 10% detected once. This clonotype was sampled from a woman aged 45-59 years in good health. The rearrangement links TRBV18 to TRBJ2-2, with D possibly TRBD1 on 5 matching bases. The sample taken for sequencing was naive T cells sorted from blood. CDR3 protein: CASSPLLATENTGELFF. Written as DNA, the CDR3 is TGTGCCAGCTCACCACTTTTGGCGACAGAAAACACCGGGGAGCTGTTTTTT.